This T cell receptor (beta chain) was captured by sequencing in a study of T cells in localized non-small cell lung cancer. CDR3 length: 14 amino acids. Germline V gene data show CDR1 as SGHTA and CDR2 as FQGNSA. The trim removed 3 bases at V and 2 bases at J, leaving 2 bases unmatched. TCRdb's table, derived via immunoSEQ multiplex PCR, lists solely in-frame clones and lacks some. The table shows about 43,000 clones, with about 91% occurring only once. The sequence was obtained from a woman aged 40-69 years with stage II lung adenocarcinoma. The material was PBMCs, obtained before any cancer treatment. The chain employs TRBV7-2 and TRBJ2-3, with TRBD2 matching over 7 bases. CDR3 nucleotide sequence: TGTGCCAGCAGCTTGGGACTACACACAGATACGCAGTATTTT. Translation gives CASSLGLHTDTQYF.